This T cell receptor (beta chain) originates from a study of blood T cell repertoires in COVID-19. Study details: The United States, Italy and Spain provided the acute and convalescent COVID-19 samples. Nucleic acid was either cDNA or gDNA, and it came from T cells, B-cell-depleted T cells, or PBMCs.

The CDR3 has 18 residues. In the authors' methods: Amplifying reference gene primers gave estimates of nucleated cell counts. Here immunoSEQ multiplex PCR was the method, and the copy in TCRdb shows in-frame clones only, minus some. V and J calls and clone size are as listed in that table; D and trimming were resolved from the DNA. The sample carries 85,000 to 110,000 clones, roughly 84% recorded once. Sample: peripheral blood. This chain joins TRBV21-1 and TRBJ2-6; the D segment call TRBD1 is taken from the table without a DNA check. TRBV21-1 is assigned pseudogene status. The receptor was derived from a human donor in a cohort sampled during active COVID-19. CDR3: CASSHSSGQGFGANVLTF. CDR3 coding DNA: TGTGCCAGCAGCCATTCCTCGGGACAGGGGTTTGGGGCCAACGTCCTGACTTTC.